The entry below describes one TCR beta chain. The antigen it recognizes is unknown. A much larger clone sits a single nucleotide away, making a read error possible. To prepare the library, multiplex PCR was applied. Instrument used: Illumina HiSeq 2500. TCRbeta libraries were constructed through three rounds of nested PCR with primers (Table S4) according to protocols modified from ARM-PCR. Before sequencing, PCR products in the 200-500 bp range were cut out of the gel and cleaned up using the QIAquick gel extraction kit. On the authors' methods: Reads were cleaned using Trimmomatic, were merged into complete CDR3 sequences using FLASH, and were assigned to V(D)J germline segments using MiTCR. VDJtools was used to compute clonal diversity as the inverse Simpson's index. In-frame sequences lacking a premature stop codon were counted as productive reads. Clones were called with MiXCR by TCRdb after fastp trimmed the public reads at Q25, and only in-frame beta chains were retained. A single entry per CDR3 protein holds the most common genes and DNA from its merged rows. It is TCRdb's table, rather than the study itself, that gives the V and J calls and clone size. The sample profile shows approximately 120,000 distinct CDR3 sequences; 66% of them were found once. Around 13% of the sample is held by the ten biggest clonotypes.

This sample stems from a study of tumor and adjacent non-tumor tissue in lung cancer (dated by TCRdb to between 2018 and 2020). Describing the broader study: The cohort included 12 adenocarcinoma, a couple of squamous cell carcinoma and 1 small cell lung cancer patients. The study compared bulk TCRbeta repertoires from lung tumor tissue and matched distant non-tumor lung tissue of over 13 lung cancer patients. Sequencing produced 125,075,908 productive TCRbeta reads in total, an average of about 4.17 million reads per sample. Among the 15 or so patients, ages ranged from about 30 to 80 years, some ten were men and 5 were women, and disease was TNM stage I to III. TCRbeta CDR3 sequencing was performed on fewer than 35 paired specimens, with one tumor sample and one normal lung sample collected per patient.

CDR3 length: 16 amino acids, cysteine to phenylalanine. Of all the DNA, just the CDR3 is kept, 48 bases in frame from base 1. The germline V gene specifies MNHNS as CDR1 and SASEGT as CDR2. General findings and caveats noted by the study authors: Significantly higher TCR diversity (inverse Simpson) was observed in tumor tissue than in normal lung tissue (around 450 vs 150, P = 0.0075, Mann-Whitney U test). Because peripheral blood was not sequenced, blood TCRbeta repertoires in the lung cancer patients of the study were not examined. A significantly larger cumulative share of the repertoire was made up by the top 100 clones in normal lung than in tumor tissue. Neither the sequencing platform nor unique molecular identifiers are mentioned in the methods. The cohort had only about 16 patients, and the authors noted that larger samples and more detailed clinical data are needed. Younger patients had significantly higher TCR diversity, and higher tumor TCR diversity was associated with shorter overall and disease-free survival.

RNA was isolated from bulk unsorted tissue, and RNA quality was assessed with a NanoDrop ND-1000 and an Agilent 2100. The donors were newly diagnosed lung cancer patients admitted for thoracic surgery in China from August to November 2014 who had not received prior chemotherapy. Anyone who had undergone radiotherapy or chemotherapy before, or who had another cancer at the same time, was left out of the study. Pieces of surgical tissue measuring about 1-2 cm3 were kept in RNAlater solution and stored at -80 degrees C until use. Sequencing used lung tumor tissue. Rearrangement joined TRBV6-1 to TRBJ2-6, with a tentative D gene TRBD1 over 6 matching bases. The origin of this receptor is a man aged 25-45 years with non-small cell lung cancer. The CDR3 protein is CASSEAYRAGANILTF. The DNA sequence reads TGTGCCAGCAGTGAAGCGTACAGGGCTGGGGCCAACATCCTGACTTTC.